These 23 T cell receptor beta chains share one sample of origin, sequenced in a study of shared clonotypes between healthy human individuals. This table comes from immunoSEQ multiplex PCR, and its TCRdb copy is limited to in-frame clones, with some not included. Of some 1 million clones in the sample, about 76% were seen once. The specimen was memory CD4+ T cells sorted from blood. The sample's subset: CD45RA-negative fraction. All receptors derive from a man aged 18-30 years in good health.

The chain joins TRBV9 to TRBJ2-2; D ambiguous. Trimming took off 2 bases at V and 5 bases at J, with 13 bases between the two ends. The CDR3 is 15 residues long. Germline V gene sequence: CDR1 SGDLS, CDR2 YYNGEE. As DNA, the CDR3 is TGTGCCAGCAGCGTCGGCCCTACGACTACCGGGGAGCTGTTTTTT. Encoded protein: CASSVGPTTTGELFF. Full variable domain (outside the CDR3, taken from reference TRBV9 and TRBJ2-2): DSGVTQTPKHLITATGQRVTLRCSPRSGDLSVYWYQQSLDQGLQFLIQYYNGEERAKGNILERFSAQQFPDLHSELNLSSLELGDSALYFCASSVGPTTTGELFFGEGSRLTVL.

Concerning this clone: Only one base separates this from a far larger clonotype, so it likely reflects a read error. This specimen includes other DNA sequences encoding the same CDR3. The chain recombines TRBV27 with TRBJ2-5; 12 positions match TRBD1. CDR3 length: 15 amino acids. Germline V lookup: CDR1 MNHEY, CDR2 SMNVEV (reference sequence). CDR3 nucleotides: TGCGCCAGCAGTACGGGACAGGGGGCGCGGGAGACCCAGTACTTC. Translating gives CASSTGQGARETQYF.

This chain joins TRBV4-3 and TRBJ2-7, with unresolved D. V was cut by 0 bases and J by 2 bases, with 11 bases left in between. The CDR3 runs to 15 residues. Germline CDR1 LGHNA, CDR2 YSLEER. Here the CDR3 reads CASSQDALAPYEQYF. CDR3 sequence (DNA): TGCGCCAGCAGCCAAGATGCCCTGGCCCCCTACGAGCAGTACTTC.

V is TRBV11-2 and J is TRBJ1-1; the D gene is possibly TRBD1 (5 bases). The CDR3 has 16 amino acids. Trimming left V 3 bases short and J 2 bases short, with 16 bases between. CDR1 and CDR2 from the germline V gene are SGHAT and FQNNGV. CDR3: CASSFTPGGGNTEAFF. CDR3 nucleotides: TGTGCCAGCAGCTTTACCCCCGGGGGTGGAAACACTGAAGCTTTCTTT.

This clone was observed a handful of times. V gene TRBV11-2 combines with J gene TRBJ2-5; no definite D call. Trimming removed 2 bases at V and 5 bases at J, with 6 bases between. This CDR3 has 12 amino acids. Germline V lookup: CDR1 SGHAT, CDR2 FQNNGV. The CDR3 sequence: CASSLFVETQYF. The CDR3 nucleotides read TGTGCCAGCAGCTTATTTGTCGAGACCCAGTACTTC.

J is TRBJ1-1 and V is TRBV6-5; TRBD1 agrees at 7 bases. V lost 8 bases and J lost 5; bases outside the gene matches: 11. The germline CDR1 and CDR2 sequences are MNHEY and SVGAGI. The length of the CDR3 is 14 residues. The CDR3 DNA reads TGTGCCAGCCTAGGAGGGGGCGCGCGGACTGAAGCTTTCTTT. This encodes CASLGGGARTEAFF.

The gene calls are TRBV6-5 and TRBJ1-4; D is ambiguous. Germline values: CDR1 MNHEY, CDR2 SVGAGI. The CDR3 covers 15 residues. Trimming removed 4 bases at V and 5 bases at J, with 14 bases between. CDR3 region: CASSSREGSNEKLFF. CDR3 bases: TGTGCCAGCAGTTCCCGGGAAGGTTCGAATGAAAAACTGTTTTTT.

This clone was seen just once. The rearrangement uses TRBV29-1 and TRBJ1-2; TRBD1 agrees at 7 bases. Germline V gives CDR1 SQVTM, CDR2 ANQGSEA. The CDR3 is 15 residues long. The V and J ends lost 2 bases and 2 bases, in that order; junction bases with no gene match: 8. The CDR3 coding sequence is TGCAGCGTTGAACCCAGGACAGGCGGAAACTATGGCTACACCTTC. It is translated as CSVEPRTGGNYGYTF.

The chain recombines TRBV28 with TRBJ1-1, with 7 nucleotides matching TRBD1. The junction had 11 bases not matched to a gene; V was cut back by 5 bases and J by 2 bases. Per the germline V gene, CDR1 is MDHEN and CDR2 is SYDVKM. The CDR3 length is 16 residues. The CDR3 is CASSGGQTTRNTEAFF. CDR3 nucleotide sequence: TGTGCCAGCAGTGGGGGACAGACGACACGAAACACTGAAGCTTTCTTT.

The chain has TRBV2 and TRBJ1-2; D remains unclear. The CDR3 extends over 15 amino acids. The germline CDR1 and CDR2 sequences are SNHLY and FYNNEI. V was cut by 4 bases and J by 3 bases, with 15 bases left in between. The CDR3: CASSGRRRLDYGYTF. The CDR3 DNA reads as TGTGCCAGCAGTGGGCGACGCCGGCTAGACTATGGCTACACCTTC. The variable domain in full, with the rest retrieved from reference TRBV2 and TRBJ1-2, is EPEVTQTPSHQVTQMGQEVILRCVPISNHLYFYWYRQILGQKVEFLVSFYNNEISEKSEIFDDQFSVERPDGSNFTLKIRSTKLEDSAMYFCASSGRRRLDYGYTFGSGTRLTVV.

The chain combines TRBV5-1 with TRBJ1-6, with D hard to call. V was shortened by 4 bases and J by 10 bases, with 15 bases between the two germline ends. The CDR3 spans 14 residues. In germline, CDR1 is SGHRS, CDR2 YFSETQ. In nucleotides, the CDR3 is TGCGCCAGCAGCGCTTCTGGGTCAGAATCACCCCTCCACTTT. It codes for CASSASGSESPLHF.

The chain is built from TRBV7-9 and TRBJ1-3; 8 bases fit TRBD1. The ends lost 1 base at V and 8 bases at J; junction bases unmatched: 7. CDR1 is SEHNR, CDR2 FQNEAQ, per germline (reference sequence). This CDR3 comprises 15 residues. The CDR3 loop reads CASSLGTGMSDTIYF. CDR3 sequence (DNA): TGTGCCAGCAGCTTAGGGACAGGGATGTCGGACACCATATATTTT.

The rearrangement links TRBV11-2 to TRBJ2-2; possibly TRBD1 for D (6 bases). Per germline, CDR1 SGHAT and CDR2 FQNNGV. Trimming removed 5 bases at V and 6 bases at J, with 16 bases between. The CDR3 contains 15 residues. CDR3 nucleotides: TGTGCCAGCAGCCACCAGGGGTTGGGTCCCGGGGAGCTGTTTTTT. Translating it yields CASSHQGLGPGELFF.

The genes are TRBV6-1 and TRBJ1-5; D remains ambiguous. Germline V gives CDR1 MNHNS, CDR2 SASEGT. The CDR3 is made up of 15 amino acids. V was pared by 5 bases and J by 0 bases, with 11 bases between. This CDR3 is CASSREGDSNQPQHF. The CDR3 bases are TGTGCCAGCAGTAGAGAAGGAGATAGCAATCAGCCCCAGCATTTT.

The chain uses TRBV7-2 and TRBJ2-5; the D call may be TRBD1 or TRBD2 (6 bases each). In germline, CDR1 is SGHTA, CDR2 FQGNSA. Trimming cost V 2 bases and J 4 bases, with 17 bases left between them. The length of the CDR3 is 16 residues. The CDR3 spells CASSLPPGAPSETQYF. The CDR3 bases are TGTGCCAGCAGCTTACCTCCGGGGGCCCCCTCAGAGACCCAGTACTTC. The complete variable domain, with remaining parts taken from reference TRBV7-2 and TRBJ2-5, reads GAGVSQSPSNKVTEKGKDVELRCDPISGHTALYWYRQSLGQGLEFLIYFQGNSAPDKSGLPSDRFSAERTGGSVSTLTIQRTQQEDSAVYLCASSLPPGAPSETQYFGPGTRLLVL.

The chain is built from TRBV2 and TRBJ1-1; D not certain. The CDR3 extends over 14 amino acids. Germline V gene lookup returns CDR1 SNHLY and CDR2 FYNNEI. Trimming removed 4 bases from V and 1 base from J, with 10 bases in between. The CDR3 nucleotides are TGTGCCAGCAGTGTTTATTTGAGGAACACTGAAGCTTTCTTT. Translating gives CASSVYLRNTEAFF.

The genes are TRBV27 and TRBJ2-1; D may match TRBD1 or TRBD2 (5 bases each). Germline assignment: CDR1 MNHEY and CDR2 SMNVEV (reference sequence). This CDR3 has 15 amino acids. Trimming took off 6 bases at V and 4 bases at J, with 16 bases between the two ends. CDR3 DNA: TGTGCCAGCAGCAAACTCGGGACGGTATACAATGAGCAGTTCTTC. Translating it yields CASSKLGTVYNEQFF.

The gene calls are TRBV6-1 and TRBJ1-2; D unresolved. Between the trimmed V and J ends, which lost 6 bases and 2 bases, there was a span of 10 bases. Germline V gene data show CDR1 as MNHNS and CDR2 as SASEGT. The CDR3 extends over 13 amino acids. The CDR3 region has the DNA TGTGCCAGCAGGGTTGGACGGAACTATGGCTACACCTTC. It yields the protein CASRVGRNYGYTF.

V gene TRBV7-2 combines with J gene TRBJ2-3, with TRBD1 matching over 11 bases. CDR3 size: 19 residues. Losses at the gene ends were 3 bases for V and 4 bases for J; bases not matched to a gene: 15. Germline CDR1 reads SGHTA; CDR2 reads FQGNSA. The CDR3 loop reads CASSLGQGEALRVSDTQYF. The CDR3 nucleotides are TGTGCCAGCAGCTTGGGACAGGGGGAAGCTCTGAGGGTCTCAGATACGCAGTATTTT.

This chain links TRBV19 with TRBJ1-5, with 9 nucleotides matching TRBD1. J lost 7 bases, V lost 6 bases, and 13 bases had no gene match. The length of the CDR3 is 16 residues. Germline assignment: CDR1 LNHDA and CDR2 SQIVND (reference sequence). Here the CDR3 DNA reads TGTGCCAGTAGCTTAAACCGGGACAGGGCTGGACAGCCCCAGCATTTT. The encoded protein is CASSLNRDRAGQPQHF.

The rearrangement links TRBV11-2 to TRBJ2-2, with 7 bases lining up with TRBD1. The CDR3 extends over 14 amino acids. The germline V gene encodes CDR1 SGHAT and CDR2 FQNNGV. J lost 6 bases, V lost 5 bases, and 6 bases had no gene match. The CDR3 protein is CASSRDRAPGELFF. Written as DNA, the CDR3 is TGTGCCAGCAGCCGCGACAGGGCCCCCGGGGAGCTGTTTTTT.

The chain uses TRBV19 and TRBJ1-6; a possible D gene is TRBD1 (5 bases). The V end lost 7 bases, the J end lost 0 bases, and 10 bases lay between the germline ends. The V gene's germline CDR1 is LNHDA and CDR2 SQIVND (reference sequence). The CDR3 totals 15 residues. CDR3 residues: CASIPDSSYNSPLHF. Written as DNA, the CDR3 is TGTGCCAGTATTCCCGACAGCTCCTATAATTCACCCCTCCACTTT.

This clone turned up a few times. The V gene is TRBV6-6, the J gene TRBJ2-6; a weak D match, TRBD1 (6 bases). The CDR3 is 15 amino acids. Trimming took 6 bases from V and 4 from J, leaving 13 bases between them. From germline, CDR1 is MNHNY and CDR2 SVGAGI (reference sequence). CDR3 coding DNA: TGTGCCAGCAGCGACAGGTTCCAAGGGGCCAACGTCCTGACTTTC. Its translation: CASSDRFQGANVLTF.